This passage covers 11 T cell receptor beta chains from one sample sequenced in a study of OX40 agonist ivuxolimab in advanced cancers. The library was produced with the immunoSEQ multiplex PCR assay. TCRdb carries this immuneACCESS record with in-frame sequences only. Its versions omit some clonotypes, under half of them owing to an unresolved V gene in the studies checked, with the rest unexplained. The sample table lists about 31,000 clones, approximately 90% of them with a count of one. The ten largest clones add up to more than 20% of the sample. The input for sequencing was CD4+ or CD8+ T cells sorted from blood, taken in a trial of the OX40 agonist ivuxolimab. These TCRs come from an adult with an advanced solid tumor such as melanoma, head and neck, liver or kidney cancer.

This clone was detected once. The chain links TRBV11-2 to TRBJ2-3; TRBD2 matches 7 bases. This CDR3 region has 15 residues. CDR1 and CDR2 (germline): SGHAT, FQNNGV. The V gene end was trimmed by 7 bases and the J gene end by 2 bases; junction bases not matched to a gene: 9. The CDR3 DNA is TGTGCCAGCAACGTGGAAGCGGGGAACACAGATACGCAGTATTTT. Its translation: CASNVEAGNTDTQYF.

The V call is TRBV13, the J call TRBJ2-7; no firm D call. CDR3 size: 15 residues. V was trimmed by 1 base and J by 2 bases, leaving 12 bases between them. The V gene's germline CDR1 is PRHDT and CDR2 FYEKMQ (reference sequence). CDR3 sequence: CASSLVVATPYEQYF. For the CDR3, the DNA is TGTGCCAGCAGCTTAGTCGTGGCGACCCCCTACGAGCAGTACTTC.

J is TRBJ2-5 and V is TRBV7-9; maybe TRBD2 (5 bases). From germline, CDR1 is SEHNR and CDR2 FQNEAQ (reference sequence). This CDR3 is 13 amino acids long. With 5 bases removed from V and 2 bases from J, the gap between germline ends came to 9 bases. CDR3 residues: CASSTGNQETQYF. The CDR3 DNA reads as TGTGCCAGCAGCACCGGGAATCAAGAGACCCAGTACTTC.

The chain joins TRBV19 to TRBJ2-7, with 7 bases lining up with TRBD2. Trimming took 6 bases from V and 3 from J; bases not matched to a gene: 8. CDR1 LNHDA and CDR2 SQIVND come from the germline V gene (reference sequence). The CDR3 is 14 residues long. The chain's CDR3 is CASSPSGLDYEQYF. The CDR3 coding sequence is TGTGCCAGTAGCCCCTCCGGACTAGACTACGAGCAGTACTTC.

This clone appeared a single time. V usage is TRBV19 and J usage is TRBJ2-7, with 10 positions matching TRBD1. Germline V gene data show CDR1 as LNHDA and CDR2 as SQIVND (reference sequence). J gave up 1 base and V 3 bases, and 6 bases lay outside the gene matches. CDR3 length: 16 amino acids. CDR3 amino acids: CASSISGTGASYEQYF. The CDR3 bases are TGTGCCAGTAGTATTTCGGGGACAGGGGCATCCTACGAGCAGTACTTC.

V usage is TRBV19 and J usage is TRBJ1-2; unclear D gene. The CDR3 loop spans 15 amino acids. V was pared by 1 base and J by 6 bases, with 15 bases between. The germline V gene has CDR1 LNHDA and CDR2 SQIVND (reference sequence). The CDR3 loop reads CASSIAWGSLDGYTF. CDR3 in DNA: TGTGCCAGTAGTATAGCATGGGGTTCCCTTGATGGCTACACCTTC.

This chain joins TRBV19 and TRBJ1-2; 11 bases are shared with TRBD1. Germline CDR1 and CDR2: LNHDA and SQIVND (reference sequence). The V gene end was trimmed by 6 bases and the J gene end by 6 bases; junction bases not matched to a gene: 6. The CDR3 is 14 amino acids. CDR3 DNA: TGTGCCAGTAGAAGGGACAGGGGGACAGATGGCTACACCTTC. Residues: CASRRDRGTDGYTF.

The chain is built from TRBV5-6 and TRBJ1-3; D is unresolved. Trimming pared 4 bases from V and 1 base from J, leaving 9 bases between. CDR1 and CDR2 (germline): SGHDT, YYEEEE. The CDR3 loop spans 14 amino acids. The CDR3 region is CASSISLSGNTIYF. The CDR3 DNA follows: TGTGCCAGCAGCATCTCGCTGTCTGGAAACACCATATATTTT.

This chain uses TRBV5-4 with TRBJ1-2, with TRBD1 identical over 8 bases. This CDR3 spans 16 amino acids. Germline lookup yields CDR1 SGHNT and CDR2 YYREEE (reference sequence). The ends lost 5 bases at V and 0 bases at J; junction bases unmatched: 9. The CDR3 sequence is CASRRGPGQANYGYTF. The CDR3, as DNA: TGTGCCAGCAGGCGGGGGCCGGGACAGGCTAACTATGGCTACACCTTC.

V is TRBV2 and J is TRBJ1-2; D unclear. The V and J ends lost 4 bases and 4 bases respectively, with 7 bases between them. Germline CDR1 is SNHLY and CDR2 is FYNNEI. CDR3 length: 12 residues. Here the CDR3 reads CASSVGGYGYTF. CDR3 sequence (DNA): TGTGCCAGCAGTGTGGGTGGCTATGGCTACACCTTC.

This chain links TRBV7-6 with TRBJ1-5; TRBD1 is a possible D gene (6 bases). V was pared by 2 bases and J by 4 bases, with 9 bases between. The CDR3 totals 14 residues. Germline CDR1 SGHVS, CDR2 FNYEAQ. The CDR3 DNA follows: TGTGCCAGCAGCTTACAGGGGTCTAATCAGCCCCAGCATTTT. Amino acids: CASSLQGSNQPQHF. Combining the CDR3 with reference TRBV7-6 and TRBJ1-5 gives the whole variable domain GAGVSQSPRYKVTKRGQDVALRCDPISGHVSLYWYRQALGQGPEFLTYFNYEAQQDKSGLPNDRFSAERPEGSISTLTIQRTEQRDSAMYRCASSLQGSNQPQHFGDGTRLSIL.